One sample yielded the 11 T cell receptor beta chains listed below, sequenced in a study of cytomegalovirus exposure and HLA in healthy donors. PCR used 60 Vbeta primers and 13 Jbeta primers. The table came from immunoSEQ multiplex PCR; TCRdb's copy has only in-frame clones and leaves some out. The table records 75,000 to 95,000 clones, nearly 70% of them present only once. The sequenced material came from PBMCs. These receptors all come from a man aged 45 to 65 in good health and CMV-seronegative.

The rearrangement links TRBV6-5 to TRBJ1-6, with 7 nucleotides matching TRBD1. V gave up 6 bases and J gave up 0 bases; unmatched junction bases: 5. The CDR3 is 16 amino acids. The V gene's germline CDR1 is MNHEY and CDR2 SVGAGI. The CDR3, as DNA: TGTGCCAGCAGCTACAGGGGAAGCTCCTATAATTCACCCCTCCACTTT. Its translation is CASSYRGSSYNSPLHF.

This clone came up a few times. This chain uses TRBV5-1 with TRBJ2-5, with 11 bases lining up with TRBD1. The CDR3 extends over 16 amino acids. The J segment lost 6 bases and the V segment lost 1 base, leaving 8 bases of the junction unmatched. From germline, CDR1 is SGHRS and CDR2 YFSETQ. CDR3 in amino acids: CASSLTGTGGEKTQYF. Written as DNA, the CDR3 is TGCGCCAGCAGCTTGACTGGGACAGGGGGAGAAAAGACCCAGTACTTC.

This clone was observed a handful of times. The rearrangement joins TRBV7-2 to TRBJ1-2, with D perhaps TRBD1 (5 bases). The CDR3 has 17 amino acids. The germline V gene has CDR1 SGHTA and CDR2 FQGNSA. V was cut by 0 bases and J by 8 bases, with 22 bases left in between. The DNA for the CDR3 is TGTGCCAGCAGCTTAGCATCAGGGACTGTGGACTCCAGGGGCTACACCTTC. Translation gives CASSLASGTVDSRGYTF.

V gene TRBV6-6 combines with J gene TRBJ2-7; a weak D match, TRBD2 (5 bases). Per the germline V gene, CDR1 is MNHNY and CDR2 is SVGAGI (reference sequence). V was trimmed by 9 bases and J by 3 bases, leaving 12 bases between them. This CDR3 is 12 amino acids long. CDR3 bases: TGTGCCAGTGCGCGGGCCATCTACGAGCAGTACTTC. Its protein product is CASARAIYEQYF.

The V and J genes are TRBV6-6 and TRBJ1-1; no firm D call. The CDR3 contains 14 residues. The germline gives CDR1 MNHNY, CDR2 SVGAGI (reference sequence). Trimming removed 9 bases at V and 1 base at J, with 15 bases between. The DNA for the CDR3 is TGTGCCAGTAAACTGGAAGGAGAGAACACTGAAGCTTTCTTT. Amino acids: CASKLEGENTEAFF.

This clone has just one count. The genes are TRBV5-1 and TRBJ2-5; D gene unclear. The V gene lost 1 base and the J gene lost 3 bases, with 7 bases spanning the gap. Germline lookup yields CDR1 SGHRS and CDR2 YFSETQ. CDR3 length: 13 amino acids. Here the CDR3 reads CASSLTYEETQYF. DNA for the CDR3: TGCGCCAGCAGCTTGACCTACGAAGAGACCCAGTACTTC.

The DNA for the CDR3 is TGTGCCTGGTCCGAGGGGGTTTGGGGAAATGAGCAGTTCTTC. Its translation is CAWSEGVWGNEQFF. The J gene is TRBJ2-1, the V gene TRBV30; a weak D match, TRBD1 (6 bases). The CDR3 loop spans 14 amino acids. The germline V and J ends were trimmed by 5 bases and 7 bases, with 18 bases remaining between them. Germline loops: CDR1 GTSNPN, CDR2 SVGIG (reference sequence).

V and J are TRBV5-1 and TRBJ2-2; 10 nucleotides match TRBD1. The V gene's germline CDR1 is SGHRS and CDR2 YFSETQ. The ends lost 1 base at V and 6 bases at J; junction bases unmatched: 6. This CDR3 region has 16 residues. In DNA form, the CDR3 reads TGCGCCAGCAGCTTGATGGGACAGGGGTCTGCCGGGGAGCTGTTTTTT. Translation: CASSLMGQGSAGELFF.

The chain couples TRBV28 to TRBJ2-5; D may be TRBD1 (7 bases). The germline CDR1 and CDR2 sequences are MDHEN and SYDVKM. V gave up 7 bases and J gave up 5 bases, with 14 bases separating them. The CDR3 totals 13 residues. The DNA of the CDR3 is TGTGCCAGCACCGCAGGGGGGCGGGAGACCCAGTACTTC. Protein: CASTAGGRETQYF.

The V call is TRBV7-3, the J call TRBJ2-5; TRBD1 matches 7 bases. Germline trimming cut 5 bases from V and 2 bases from J; bases unmatched to any gene: 2. The CDR3 has 13 amino acids. CDR1 is SGHTA, CDR2 FQGTGA, per germline. The chain's CDR3 is CASSQDRQETQYF. The CDR3 bases are TGTGCCAGCAGCCAGGACAGGCAAGAGACCCAGTACTTC.

The J gene is TRBJ1-2, the V gene TRBV27; 7 nucleotides line up with TRBD1. The V gene end was trimmed by 5 bases and the J gene end by 4 bases; junction bases not matched to a gene: 10. CDR3 length: 15 residues. Germline V CDR1 and CDR2: MNHEY, SMNVEV (reference sequence). The DNA for the CDR3 is TGTGCCAGCAGTCCACGGACAGGCGTACCCTATGGCTACACCTTC. Translated: CASSPRTGVPYGYTF.